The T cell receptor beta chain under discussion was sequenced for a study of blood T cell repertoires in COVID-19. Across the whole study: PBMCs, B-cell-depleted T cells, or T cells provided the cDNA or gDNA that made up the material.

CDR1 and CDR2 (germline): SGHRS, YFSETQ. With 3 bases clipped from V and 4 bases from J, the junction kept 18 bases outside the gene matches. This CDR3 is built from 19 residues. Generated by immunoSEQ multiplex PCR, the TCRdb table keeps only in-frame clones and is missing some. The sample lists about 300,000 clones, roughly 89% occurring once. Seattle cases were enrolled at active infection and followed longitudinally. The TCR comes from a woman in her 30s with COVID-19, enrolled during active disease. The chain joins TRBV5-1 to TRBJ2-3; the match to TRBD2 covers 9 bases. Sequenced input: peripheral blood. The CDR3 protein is CASSCLRGGPQYSADTQYF. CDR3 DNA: TGCGCCAGCAGCTGCTTGCGGGGGGGACCACAGTATTCGGCAGATACGCAGTATTTT.